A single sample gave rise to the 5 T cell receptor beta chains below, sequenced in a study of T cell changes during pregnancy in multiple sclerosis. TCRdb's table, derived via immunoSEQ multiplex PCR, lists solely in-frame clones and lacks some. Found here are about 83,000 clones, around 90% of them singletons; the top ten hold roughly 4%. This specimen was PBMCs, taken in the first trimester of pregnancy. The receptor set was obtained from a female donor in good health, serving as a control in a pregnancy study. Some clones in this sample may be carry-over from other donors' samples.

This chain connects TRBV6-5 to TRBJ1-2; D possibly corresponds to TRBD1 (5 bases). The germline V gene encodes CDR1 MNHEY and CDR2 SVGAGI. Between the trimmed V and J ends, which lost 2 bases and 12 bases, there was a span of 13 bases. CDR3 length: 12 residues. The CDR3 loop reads CASSYRGYGHTF. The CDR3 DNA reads TGTGCCAGCAGTTACCGGGGGTACGGGCACACCTTC.

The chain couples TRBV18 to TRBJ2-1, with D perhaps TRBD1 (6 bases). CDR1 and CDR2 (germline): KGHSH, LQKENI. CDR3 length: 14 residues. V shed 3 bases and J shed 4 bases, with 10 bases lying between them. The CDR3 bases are TGTGCCAGCTCACCCGCGGACAGATACAATGAGCAGTTCTTC. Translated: CASSPADRYNEQFF.

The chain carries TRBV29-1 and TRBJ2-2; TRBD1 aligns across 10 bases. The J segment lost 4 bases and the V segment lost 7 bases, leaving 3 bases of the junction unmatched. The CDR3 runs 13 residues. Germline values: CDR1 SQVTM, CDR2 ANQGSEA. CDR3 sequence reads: CSGGTGATGELFF. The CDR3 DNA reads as TGCAGCGGAGGGACAGGGGCCACCGGGGAGCTGTTTTTT.

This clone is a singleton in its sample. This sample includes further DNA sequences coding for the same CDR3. CDR3 protein: CASSLRSDPFEQYF. The CDR3 DNA is TGTGCCAGCAGCTTAAGGAGCGACCCCTTCGAGCAGTACTTC. V is TRBV7-8 and J is TRBJ2-7; D gene ambiguous. Trimming left V 2 bases short and J 6 bases short, with 14 bases between. CDR3 length equals 14 residues. Germline V CDR1 and CDR2: SGHVS, FQNEAQ.

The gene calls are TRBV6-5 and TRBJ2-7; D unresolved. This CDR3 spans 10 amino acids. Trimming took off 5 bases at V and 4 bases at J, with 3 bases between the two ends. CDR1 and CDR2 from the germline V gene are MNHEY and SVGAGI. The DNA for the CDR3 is TGTGCCAGCAGTCAGTACGAGCAGTACTTC. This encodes CASSQYEQYF.